This TCR beta chain emerged from a study of cytotoxic CD8 clonotypes in ibrutinib-treated CLL. Study information: Within the patient group, under 12 were relapsed/refractory and some 14 treatment-naive, and around 17 were IGHV unmutated. Study-level findings and limits: Whereas clonality rose at ibrutinib response, it declined toward baseline at progression. Baseline values of clonality outstripped age-matched healthy donors and followed circulating CD8+ T-cell counts.

V trimming: 8 bases; J trimming: 3 bases; junction bases outside the gene matches: 10. Germline V gives CDR1 MNHNS, CDR2 SASEGT. The CDR3 contains 14 residues. Depths of 1 in 200,000 to 1 in 1 million T cells were the sequencing target. Repertoires were generated with immunoSEQ multiplex PCR, while TCRdb's copy carries only in-frame clones and drops some. The profile covers tens of thousands of clones, with under 75% appearing a single time and over 10% taken by the ten largest. As regards this clone: Antigen unknown.

The sequenced sample was PBMCs, obtained after 12 months of ibrutinib treatment. This chain joins TRBV6-1 and TRBJ2-7; 7 nucleotides line up with TRBD1. This clonotype originated in a human donor with chronic lymphocytic leukemia. The CDR3 nucleotides are TGTGCCAGCGCGTTTGGTCGGGACAGCTACGAGCAGTACTTC. Protein product: CASAFGRDSYEQYF.